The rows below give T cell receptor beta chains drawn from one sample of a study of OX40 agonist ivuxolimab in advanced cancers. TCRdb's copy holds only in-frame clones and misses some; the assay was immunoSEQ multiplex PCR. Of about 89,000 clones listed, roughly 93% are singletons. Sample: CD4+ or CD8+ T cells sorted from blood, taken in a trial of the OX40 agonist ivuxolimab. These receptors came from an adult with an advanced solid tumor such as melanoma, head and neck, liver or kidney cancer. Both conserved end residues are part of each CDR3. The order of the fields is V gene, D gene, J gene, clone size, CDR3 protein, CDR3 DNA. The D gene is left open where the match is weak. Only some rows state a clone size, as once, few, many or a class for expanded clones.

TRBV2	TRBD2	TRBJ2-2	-	CASSDFLAGVGELFF	TGTGCCAGCAGTGATTTCCTAGCGGGGGTCGGGGAGCTGTTTTTT
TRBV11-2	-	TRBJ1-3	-	CASSLDPVLSGNTIYF	TGTGCCAGCAGCTTAGATCCGGTCCTCTCTGGAAACACCATATATTTT
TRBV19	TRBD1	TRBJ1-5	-	CASSIDLWGTENQPQHF	TGTGCCAGTAGTATAGATCTATGGGGGACAGAGAATCAGCCCCAGCATTTT
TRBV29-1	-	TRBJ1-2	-	CSVEEGGYGYTF	TGCAGCGTTGAAGAGGGGGGCTATGGCTACACCTTC
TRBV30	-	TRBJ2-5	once	CAWSWLASGPSMETQYF	TGTGCCTGGAGTTGGCTAGCTTCAGGCCCGTCTATGGAGACCCAGTACTTC
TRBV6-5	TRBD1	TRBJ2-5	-	CASSYSTGGGETQYF	TGTGCCAGCAGTTACTCGACAGGGGGAGGGGAGACCCAGTACTTC
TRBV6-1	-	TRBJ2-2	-	CASKARGNTGELFF	TGTGCCAGCAAGGCGAGGGGGAACACCGGGGAGCTGTTTTTT
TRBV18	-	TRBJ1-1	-	CASSPKVSGETTEAFF	TGTGCCAGCTCACCAAAAGTATCCGGGGAGACCACTGAAGCTTTCTTT
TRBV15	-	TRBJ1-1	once	CATSRPGMIEAFF	TGTGCCACCAGCAGACCAGGGATGATTGAAGCTTTCTTT
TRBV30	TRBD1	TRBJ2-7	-	CAWGQGISYEQYF	TGTGCCTGGGGACAGGGTATTTCGTACGAGCAGTACTTC
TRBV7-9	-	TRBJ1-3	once	CASSLRGNRGNTIYF	TGTGCCAGCAGCTTAAGGGGAAACCGTGGAAACACCATATATTTT
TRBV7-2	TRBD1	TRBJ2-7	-	CASSRSPGTGDYEQYF	TGTGCCAGCAGCCGCAGTCCCGGGACAGGGGACTACGAGCAGTACTTC
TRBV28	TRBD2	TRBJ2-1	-	CASSLPSGSSYNEQFF	TGTGCCAGCAGTTTACCCAGCGGGAGTTCGTACAATGAGCAGTTCTTC
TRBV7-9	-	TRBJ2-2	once	CASSLGSVNTGELFF	TGTGCCAGCAGCTTAGGTTCTGTGAACACCGGGGAGCTGTTTTTT
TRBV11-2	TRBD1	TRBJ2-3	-	CASSRQGSADTQYF	TGTGCCAGCAGCCGACAGGGGAGCGCAGATACGCAGTATTTT
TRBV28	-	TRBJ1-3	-	CAVVGSGNTIYF	TGTGCCGTCGTGGGCTCTGGAAACACCATATATTTT
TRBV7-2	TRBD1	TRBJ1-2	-	CASSEDRVVYGYTF	TGTGCCAGCAGCGAGGACAGGGTTGTTTATGGCTACACCTTC
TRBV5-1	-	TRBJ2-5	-	CASRVGEETQYF	TGCGCCAGCAGGGTAGGGGAAGAGACCCAGTACTTC
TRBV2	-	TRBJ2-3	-	CASKEGIFADTQYF	TGTGCCAGCAAGGAGGGTATCTTTGCAGATACGCAGTATTTT
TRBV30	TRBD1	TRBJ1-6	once	CAWKDRGRSPLHF	TGTGCCTGGAAGGACAGGGGGCGATCACCCCTCCACTTT
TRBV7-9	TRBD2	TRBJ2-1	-	CASSPPGGPYNEQFF	TGTGCCAGCAGCCCCCCGGGGGGGCCCTACAATGAGCAGTTCTTC
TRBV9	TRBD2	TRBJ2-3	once	CASSVATVGPNFRGLGTDTQYF	TGTGCCAGCAGCGTAGCTACAGTTGGTCCGAATTTCAGGGGACTAGGCACAGATACGCAGTATTTT
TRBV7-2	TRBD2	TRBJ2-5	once	CASSRTSGGQETQYF	TGTGCCAGCAGTCGGACTAGCGGGGGGCAAGAGACCCAGTACTTC
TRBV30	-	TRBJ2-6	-	CAWSPGANVLTF	TGTGCCTGGAGTCCCGGGGCCAACGTCCTGACTTTC
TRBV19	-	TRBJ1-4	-	CASMAGEKLFF	TGTGCCAGTATGGCGGGTGAAAAACTGTTTTTT
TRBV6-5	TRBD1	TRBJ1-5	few	CASGRGSGNQPQHF	TGTGCCAGCGGCAGGGGGTCGGGCAATCAGCCCCAGCATTTT
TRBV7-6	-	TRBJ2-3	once	CASSPRTKNSTDTQYF	TGTGCCAGCAGCCCCCGGACCAAAAACAGCACAGATACGCAGTATTTT
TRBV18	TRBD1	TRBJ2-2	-	CASSPLDRGLNTGELFF	TGTGCCAGCTCACCTTTGGACAGGGGGCTTAACACCGGGGAGCTGTTTTTT
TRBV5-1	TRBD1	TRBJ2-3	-	CASSSGGPSTDTQYF	TGCGCCAGCAGCTCAGGGGGCCCTAGCACAGATACGCAGTATTTT
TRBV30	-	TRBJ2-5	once	CAWSVGQLETQYF	TGTGCCTGGAGCGTGGGACAACTAGAGACCCAGTACTTC
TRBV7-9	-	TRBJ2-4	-	CASSLLGTTPPQNIQYF	TGTGCCAGCAGCCTTTTAGGGACGACACCGCCCCAAAACATTCAGTACTTC
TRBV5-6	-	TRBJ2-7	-	CASSFRHHPSYEQYF	TGTGCCAGCAGCTTCAGGCATCATCCATCCTACGAGCAGTACTTC
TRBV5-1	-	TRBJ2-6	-	CASSPQVGGANVLTF	TGCGCCAGCAGCCCCCAGGTAGGGGGGGCCAACGTCCTGACTTTC
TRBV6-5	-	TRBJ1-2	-	CASSYSRREDGYTF	TGTGCCAGCAGTTACTCGCGCAGGGAGGATGGCTACACCTTC
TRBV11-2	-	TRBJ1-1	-	CASSLDLRGEAFF	TGTGCCAGCAGCTTAGATCTAAGGGGTGAAGCTTTCTTT
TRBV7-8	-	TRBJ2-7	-	CASSLPPGRMAYEQYF	TGTGCCAGCAGCTTACCCCCGGGCAGGATGGCCTACGAGCAGTACTTC
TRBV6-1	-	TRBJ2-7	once	CASSELAGSTYEQYF	TGTGCCAGCAGTGAATTGGCAGGGAGCACCTACGAGCAGTACTTC
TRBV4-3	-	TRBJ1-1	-	CASSRSLGGEAFF	TGCGCCAGCAGCCGCTCCCTCGGGGGAGAAGCTTTCTTT
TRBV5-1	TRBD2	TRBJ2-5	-	CASTLGGVEETQYF	TGCGCCAGCACCCTCGGGGGGGTTGAGGAGACCCAGTACTTC
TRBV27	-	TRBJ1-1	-	CASGPRANTEAFF	TGTGCCAGCGGGCCGCGGGCGAACACTGAAGCTTTCTTT
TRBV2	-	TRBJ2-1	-	CATGKGMSGYNEQFF	TGTGCCACCGGGAAAGGGATGAGTGGGTACAATGAGCAGTTCTTC
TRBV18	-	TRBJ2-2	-	CASSPWSANTGELFF	TGTGCCAGCTCACCTTGGTCCGCGAACACCGGGGAGCTGTTTTTT
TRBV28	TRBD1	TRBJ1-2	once	CASSSPGTDYDGYTF	TGTGCCAGCAGTTCCCCCGGGACAGACTATGATGGCTACACCTTC
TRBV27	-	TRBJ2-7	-	CASKTGTSEQYF	TGTGCCAGTAAAACAGGGACTTCCGAGCAGTACTTC
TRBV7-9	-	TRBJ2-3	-	CASNSVSTDTQYF	TGTGCCAGCAACTCAGTTAGCACAGATACGCAGTATTTT
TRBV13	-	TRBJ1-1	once	CASSPRGRLNTEAFF	TGTGCCAGCAGCCCAAGAGGGAGATTGAACACTGAAGCTTTCTTT
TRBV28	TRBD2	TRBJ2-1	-	CASSSPGLAANEQFF	TGTGCCAGCAGTTCACCGGGACTAGCGGCCAATGAGCAGTTCTTC
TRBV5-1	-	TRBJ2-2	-	CASSLQPLGGELFF	TGCGCCAGCAGCTTGCAGCCCCTGGGCGGGGAGCTGTTTTTT
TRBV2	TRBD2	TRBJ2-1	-	CASRTSGTSSEQFF	TGTGCCAGCAGAACCTCCGGGACTAGCAGTGAGCAGTTCTTC
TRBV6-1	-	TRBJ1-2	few	CASSDLGGISNYGYTF	TGTGCCAGCAGTGATTTGGGGGGGATAAGTAACTATGGCTACACCTTC
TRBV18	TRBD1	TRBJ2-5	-	CASSHTDREGETQYF	TGTGCCAGCTCACATACCGACAGGGAAGGGGAGACCCAGTACTTC
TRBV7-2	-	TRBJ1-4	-	CASSPGPREKLFF	TGTGCCAGCAGCCCAGGGCCCCGGGAAAAACTGTTTTTT
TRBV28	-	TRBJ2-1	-	CASSFGNYNEQFF	TGTGCCAGCAGTTTCGGGAACTACAATGAGCAGTTCTTC
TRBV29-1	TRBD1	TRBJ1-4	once	CSANRGNEKLFF	TGCAGCGCAAACAGGGGGAATGAAAAACTGTTTTTT
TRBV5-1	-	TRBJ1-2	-	CASSLTTESGGYTF	TGCGCCAGCAGCCTAACGACAGAATCGGGGGGCTACACCTTC
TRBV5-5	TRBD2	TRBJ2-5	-	CASTERGARETQYF	TGTGCCAGCACCGAGCGGGGGGCACGGGAAACCCAGTACTTC
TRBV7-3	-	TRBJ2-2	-	CASGVGWTSNTGELFF	TGTGCCAGCGGAGTCGGTTGGACCTCGAACACCGGGGAGCTGTTTTTT
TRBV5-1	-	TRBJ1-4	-	CASSSQGRGEKLFF	TGCGCCAGCAGCAGCCAGGGAAGGGGTGAAAAACTGTTTTTT
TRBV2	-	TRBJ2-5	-	CASRVQVQETQYF	TGTGCCAGCAGAGTTCAGGTGCAAGAGACCCAGTACTTC